Presented here are 30 T cell receptor beta chains from one specimen sequenced in a study of blood T cell repertoires in COVID-19. This table comes from immunoSEQ multiplex PCR, and its TCRdb copy is limited to in-frame clones, with some not included. The sample has approximately 190,000 clones, 82% seen once; the top ten hold 6.5% to 9.5%. The source material was peripheral blood. The receptors come from a woman between 55 and 75 years old with COVID-19, enrolled during active disease.

V gene TRBV10-3 combines with J gene TRBJ1-5, with 9 bases matching TRBD1. Germline trimming cut 10 bases from V and 2 bases from J; bases unmatched to any gene: 9. There are 15 residues in the CDR3. CDR1 is ENHRY and CDR2 is SYGVKD in the germline V gene. The CDR3 region has the DNA TGTGCCACCCGGGACAGGGAGTTAGGCAATCAGCCCCAGCATTTT. Translation gives CATRDRELGNQPQHF.

This clone was recorded only once. The CDR3, as DNA: TGCGCCAGCAGCCCGTTGGGGACAGGGGGCTCAATTTCGTACGAGCAGTACGTC. This translates into CASSPLGTGGSISYEQYV. The rearrangement links TRBV10-2 to TRBJ2-7; 12 bases align to TRBD1. V lost 6 bases to trimming and J lost 4 bases; unmatched junction nucleotides: 16. CDR1 is WSHSY and CDR2 is SAAADI in the germline V gene. There are 18 residues in the CDR3.

This clone was recorded a few times. The CDR3 is CASSDRTRGNQPQHF. DNA of the CDR3: TGTGCCAGCAGTGATAGGACACGGGGCAATCAGCCCCAGCATTTT. The chain employs TRBV2 and TRBJ1-5; TRBD1 might be the D (5 bases). CDR1 is SNHLY and CDR2 is FYNNEI in the germline V gene. The ends were cut back, 3 bases at V and 2 bases at J, with 11 bases in the middle. The CDR3 sequence is 15 residues long. Filled out from reference TRBV2 and TRBJ1-5, the complete variable domain reads EPEVTQTPSHQVTQMGQEVILRCVPISNHLYFYWYRQILGQKVEFLVSFYNNEISEKSEIFDDQFSVERPDGSNFTLKIRSTKLEDSAMYFCASSDRTRGNQPQHFGDGTRLSIL.

The rearrangement uses TRBV6-5 and TRBJ2-2, with TRBD1 matching 10 bases. The junction had 2 bases not matched to a gene; V was cut back by 5 bases and J by 5 bases. The CDR3 runs to 14 residues. Germline values: CDR1 MNHEY, CDR2 SVGAGI. The chain's CDR3 is CASSRTGGTGELFF. CDR3 nucleotides: TGTGCCAGCAGTCGGACAGGGGGTACCGGGGAGCTGTTTTTT.

This clone was observed a handful of times. The J gene is TRBJ2-7, the V gene TRBV5-4; D is possibly TRBD2 (5 bases). The ends were cut back, 2 bases at V and 3 bases at J, with 21 bases in the middle. Germline V gene data show CDR1 as SGHNT and CDR2 as YYREEE (reference sequence). This CDR3 region has 17 residues. This CDR3 is CASSLGRASPSFYEQYV. CDR3 nucleotides: TGTGCCAGCAGCTTAGGGCGGGCGTCGCCTTCTTTCTACGAGCAGTACGTC.

V usage is TRBV2 and J usage is TRBJ2-3; no definite D call. The V end was cut by 3 bases, the J end by 4 bases, with 14 bases between. CDR1 is SNHLY and CDR2 is FYNNEI in the germline V gene. The CDR3 is 15 residues long. DNA of the CDR3: TGTGCCAGCAGTGAGCGGCGCTTTGGGTCAGATACGCAGTATTTT. As protein: CASSERRFGSDTQYF.

The chain has TRBV27 and TRBJ1-1; D might be TRBD1 (5 bases). The CDR3 spans 15 residues. Trimming cost V 3 bases and J 1 base, with 12 bases left between them. Germline V lookup: CDR1 MNHEY, CDR2 SMNVEV (reference sequence). CDR3 coding DNA: TGTGCCAGCAGTTTGGCCCGCGGGGCGAACACTGAAGCTTTCTTT. Translation: CASSLARGANTEAFF.

The chain links TRBV11-3 to TRBJ2-2; D uncertain. Germline V gene lookup returns CDR1 SGHNT and CDR2 YENEEA. V was shortened by 1 base and J by 3 bases, with 21 bases between the two germline ends. This CDR3 has 19 residues. The CDR3 reads CASSLGSCLTEVHTGELFF. In nucleotides, the CDR3 is TGTGCCAGCAGCTTAGGGTCCTGCCTTACCGAGGTGCACACCGGGGAGCTGTTTTTT. The full variable domain, completed using reference TRBV11-3 and TRBJ2-2, is EAGVVQSPRYKIIEKKQPVAFWCNPISGHNTLYWYLQNLGQGPELLIRYENEEAVDDSQLPKDRFSAERLKGVDSTLKIQPAELGDSAVYLCASSLGSCLTEVHTGELFFGEGSRLTVL.

This clone has just a few counts. The chain has TRBV20-1 and TRBJ2-5, with D perhaps matching TRBD2 (6 bases). This CDR3 has 11 amino acids. The germline V gene encodes CDR1 DFQATT and CDR2 SNEGSKA (reference sequence). The CDR3 spells CIGTLGETQYF. The CDR3 region has the DNA TGCATCGGGACTCTCGGGGAGACCCAGTACTTC.

The chain uses TRBV6-6 and TRBJ2-7; TRBD1 matches at 8 bases. Germline values: CDR1 MNHNY, CDR2 SVGAGI (reference sequence). The CDR3 runs to 15 residues. The ends lost 4 bases at V and 2 bases at J; junction bases unmatched: 7. The CDR3 coding sequence is TGTGCCAGCAGTTTCCCCGGGACAGGCACCTACGAGCAGTACTTC. The encoded protein is CASSFPGTGTYEQYF.

The J gene is TRBJ2-1, the V gene TRBV6-2 or TRBV6-3, with TRBD2 matching 8 bases. The CDR3 is made up of 17 amino acids. The junction had 9 bases not matched to a gene; V was cut back by 5 bases and J by 0 bases. The germline V gene has CDR1 MNHEY and CDR2 SVGEGT. Here the CDR3 DNA reads TGTGCCAGCAGTCCCGGAGGACTAGCCTTCTCCTACAATGAGCAGTTCTTC. Translated: CASSPGGLAFSYNEQFF.

The chain combines TRBV3-1 (or the pseudogene TRBV3-2) with TRBJ2-1, with D unresolved. V dropped 4 bases and J dropped 10 bases, with 8 bases sitting between them. The CDR3 has 11 amino acids. Germline values: CDR1 LGHDT, CDR2 YNNKEL (reference sequence). CDR3 in amino acids: CASSRSQEQFF. The CDR3 nucleotides read TGTGCCAGCAGCCGCTCCCAGGAGCAGTTCTTC.

V and J are TRBV6-4 and TRBJ1-3; TRBD1 agrees at 9 bases. J lost 0 bases, V lost 7 bases, and 10 bases had no gene match. From germline, CDR1 is MRHNA and CDR2 SNTAGT. This CDR3 is 17 amino acids long. The CDR3 region is CASTYRGHLPSGNTIYF. The CDR3 bases are TGTGCCAGCACCTACAGGGGGCATTTACCCTCTGGAAACACCATATATTTT.

The rearrangement joins TRBV6-5 to TRBJ1-5; maybe TRBD1 (6 bases). The length of the CDR3 is 13 residues. CDR1 is MNHEY and CDR2 is SVGAGI in the germline V gene. Trimming shortened V by 6 bases and J by 7 bases, and 13 bases separated the two germline ends. The CDR3 bases are TGTGCCAGCAGGGAGAACAGGGTACAGCCCCAGCATTTT. Translation gives CASRENRVQPQHF.

J is TRBJ1-5 and V is TRBV6-6; perhaps TRBD1 as D (5 bases). Germline CDR1 and CDR2: MNHNY and SVGAGI (reference sequence). Trimming cost V 4 bases and J 9 bases, with 22 bases left between them. The CDR3 length is 16 residues. CDR3 loop: CASSSDSANPPSPQHF. The CDR3 region has the DNA TGTGCCAGCAGTTCTGACAGCGCAAACCCGCCCTCGCCCCAGCATTTT.

V is TRBV10-3 and J is TRBJ1-1; weak D call: TRBD1 (6 bases). The V gene's germline CDR1 is ENHRY and CDR2 SYGVKD. The V end was cut by 3 bases, the J end by 4 bases, with 12 bases between. The CDR3 is made up of 14 amino acids. For the CDR3, the DNA is TGTGCCATCAGTGATCAGGGGTCAGGCACTGAAGCTTTCTTT. Translating gives CAISDQGSGTEAFF.

The V gene is TRBV7-3, the J gene TRBJ2-6; possibly TRBD1 for D (6 bases). Germline V gene lookup returns CDR1 SGHTA and CDR2 FQGTGA. Trimming pared 6 bases from V and 0 bases from J, leaving 12 bases between. The CDR3 loop spans 16 amino acids. The CDR3 region has the DNA TGTGCCAGCAGTCCACAGGGACACTCTGGGGCCAACGTCCTGACTTTC. This translates into CASSPQGHSGANVLTF.

This clone has a count of ten or more. The chain joins TRBV29-1 to TRBJ1-2; weak D call: TRBD1 (6 bases). Trimming shortened V by 7 bases and J by 6 bases, and 15 bases separated the two germline ends. This CDR3 comprises 12 residues. Germline V gene data show CDR1 as SQVTM and CDR2 as ANQGSEA. The CDR3 spells CSALTGLDGYTF. CDR3 nucleotide sequence: TGCAGCGCCCTTACAGGGTTGGATGGCTACACCTTC. Full variable domain (outside the CDR3, taken from reference TRBV29-1 and TRBJ1-2): SAVISQKPSRDICQRGTSLTIQCQVDSQVTMMFWYRQQPGQSLTLIATANQGSEATYESGFVIDKFPISRPNLTFSTLTVSNMSPEDSSIYLCSALTGLDGYTFGSGTRLTVV.

The gene calls are TRBV15 and TRBJ2-5; 9 nucleotides line up with TRBD2. Germline V CDR1 and CDR2: LNHNV, YYDKDF (reference sequence). J was trimmed by 5 bases and V by 0 bases; bases with no gene match: 1. The CDR3 loop spans 14 amino acids. The chain's CDR3 is CATSRELAGETQYF. As DNA, the CDR3 is TGTGCCACCAGCAGAGAGCTAGCGGGGGAGACCCAGTACTTC. Full variable domain (outside the CDR3, taken from reference TRBV15 and TRBJ2-5): DAMVIQNPRYQVTQFGKPVTLSCSQTLNHNVMYWYQQKSSQAPKLLFHYYDKDFNNEADTPDNFQSRRPNTSFCFLDIRSPGLGDTAMYLCATSRELAGETQYFGPGTRLLVL.

The gene calls are TRBV6-5 and TRBJ2-1; the match to TRBD2 covers 13 bases. V gave up 0 bases and J gave up 7 bases; unmatched junction bases: 3. The CDR3 length is 16 residues. CDR1 and CDR2 (germline): MNHEY, SVGAGI. CDR3 region: CASSYSALAGGNEQFF. CDR3 DNA: TGTGCCAGCAGTTACTCAGCACTAGCGGGAGGGAATGAGCAGTTCTTC.

The chain recombines TRBV27 with TRBJ2-3; 12 bases line up with TRBD2. V gave up 7 bases and J gave up 4 bases; unmatched junction bases: 6. The CDR3 covers 15 residues. CDR1 and CDR2 (germline): MNHEY, SMNVEV (reference sequence). The CDR3: CASTLAGGLADTQYF. The CDR3 DNA is TGTGCCAGCACACTAGCGGGGGGTCTGGCAGATACGCAGTATTTT.

V is TRBV21-1 and J is TRBJ2-2; no check of the table's D call, TRBD2, against the DNA was made. TRBV21-1 represents a pseudogene. The CDR3 is made up of 24 amino acids. The DNA for the CDR3 is TGTGCCAGGAAGATTCAACCGACAACCCGGCCGGGGACTAGCGGGTCCTTAAACACCGGGGAGCTGTTTTTT. This codes for CARKIQPTTRPGTSGSLNTGELFF.

This clone turned up a few times. CDR3 DNA: TGTGCCAGCAGCTGGGACAGCCAAAGCACAGATACGCAGTATTTT. Its protein product is CASSWDSQSTDTQYF. This sequence joins TRBV5-6 and TRBJ2-3; 7 bases are shared with TRBD1. The CDR3 loop spans 15 amino acids. Trimming at V came to 3 bases and at J to 0 bases, leaving 4 bases not matched to a gene. Germline V lookup: CDR1 SGHDT, CDR2 YYEEEE.

The V gene is TRBV3-1 (or the pseudogene TRBV3-2), the J gene TRBJ1-2; TRBD1 agrees at 7 bases. The CDR3 length is 12 residues. The junction had 6 bases not matched to a gene; V was cut back by 1 base and J by 13 bases. The germline V gene has CDR1 LGHDT and CDR2 YNNKEL (reference sequence). CDR3 loop: CASSQGKGQATF. The CDR3 bases are TGTGCCAGCAGCCAAGGGAAAGGACAGGCCACCTTC.

The chain couples TRBV30 to TRBJ1-5; TRBD1 might be the D (5 bases). CDR3 length: 12 residues. The V end lost 6 bases, the J end lost 2 bases, and 8 bases lay between the germline ends. Germline assignment: CDR1 GTSNPN and CDR2 SVGIG (reference sequence). This CDR3 is CACAGGNQPQHF. CDR3 nucleotide sequence: TGTGCCTGTGCGGGGGGCAATCAGCCCCAGCATTTT.

The gene calls are TRBV15 and TRBJ1-3; no definite D call. V was shortened by 0 bases and J by 0 bases, with 9 bases between the two germline ends. This CDR3 has 16 amino acids. Germline V lookup: CDR1 LNHNV, CDR2 YYDKDF (reference sequence). CDR3: CATSRDPGNSGNTIYF. CDR3 in DNA: TGTGCCACCAGCAGAGATCCGGGGAACTCTGGAAACACCATATATTTT.

This rearrangement joins TRBV9 to TRBJ1-1; D possibly corresponds to TRBD1 (5 bases). The CDR3 spans 14 residues. Germline lookup yields CDR1 SGDLS and CDR2 YYNGEE. V lost 2 bases and J lost 1, with 9 bases in between. The CDR3 DNA is TGTGCCAGCAGCGTCGACGGGGGGAACACTGAAGCTTTCTTT. It is translated as CASSVDGGNTEAFF.

This chain joins TRBV19 and TRBJ1-1; D gene unclear. The V end lost 3 bases, the J end lost 1 base, and 9 bases lay between the germline ends. Germline CDR1 reads LNHDA; CDR2 reads SQIVND (reference sequence). The CDR3 spans 14 residues. DNA for the CDR3: TGTGCCAGTAGTATCGGAGATTCGAACACTGAAGCTTTCTTT. It codes for CASSIGDSNTEAFF.

The gene calls are TRBV6-1 and TRBJ1-6; no clear D. Germline CDR1 is MNHNS and CDR2 is SASEGT. Trimming removed 3 bases at V and 7 bases at J, with 10 bases between. This CDR3 comprises 14 residues. For the CDR3, the DNA is TGTGCCAGCAGTGACAGGTTTGGGAATTCACCCCTCCACTTT. As protein: CASSDRFGNSPLHF.

Here the CDR3 DNA reads TGTGCCAGCAGCCTGGACAGTTATCAGCCCCAGCATTTT. Translating gives CASSLDSYQPQHF. The V call is TRBV7-2, the J call TRBJ1-5; the D gene is possibly TRBD1 (6 bases). Trimming pared 5 bases from V and 5 bases from J, leaving 10 bases between. This CDR3 has 13 residues. CDR1 is SGHTA and CDR2 is FQGNSA in the germline V gene. Looking up the rest from reference TRBV7-2 and TRBJ1-5 gives the full variable domain: GAGVSQSPSNKVTEKGKDVELRCDPISGHTALYWYRQSLGQGLEFLIYFQGNSAPDKSGLPSDRFSAERTGGSVSTLTIQRTQQEDSAVYLCASSLDSYQPQHFGDGTRLSIL.